Listed here is a single TCR beta chain. Its target is unknown. The CDR3 length is 14 residues. Germline CDR1 and CDR2: MNHNS and SASEGT. Trimming took 5 bases from V and 5 from J, leaving 12 bases between them. The data were obtained in a study of graft-versus-host responses after intestinal transplantation. The protocol was immunoSEQ multiplex PCR, while the TCRdb copy is restricted to in-frame clones and leaves out a portion. The data show about 130,000 clones, approximately 94% seen once. The source of this sequence is a human donor who received an intestinal transplant. The rearrangement links TRBV6-1 to TRBJ2-2; D gene ambiguous. Sequences were derived from unstimulated CD4+ T cells sorted from spleen or lymph node cells, sampled before intestinal transplant. The CDR3 DNA follows: TGTGCCAGCAGTCGGTCTGGGCCAACCGGGGAGCTGTTTTTT. Amino acid sequence: CASSRSGPTGELFF.